This entry concerns a single T cell receptor (beta chain). As yet, its antigen is unknown. The data were produced by immunoSEQ multiplex PCR, yet TCRdb's version contains in-frame clones alone and is incomplete. Here the sample spans about 140,000 clones, 70% to 90% being singletons. This sample is part of a study of T cell responses to AZD1222 COVID-19 vaccine. Whole-study context: The analysis combined second doses at about 4 or about 12 weeks.

Study-wide points: Rises in breadth and depth of Spike-specific TCRs came after two AZD1222 doses. At 160-218 and 743-854, vaccine-associated CD4 TCRs were dominant, and they spanned spike.

The CDR3 extends over 16 amino acids. Germline values: CDR1 LNHDA, CDR2 SQIVND (reference sequence). Trimming pared 5 bases from V and 2 bases from J, leaving 16 bases between. The chain joins TRBV19 to TRBJ1-3, with TRBD1 as a possible D gene (5 bases). The sequence was obtained from an adult in good health. The sequencing used peripheral blood, collected on day 0 of AZD1222 vaccination. In nucleotides, the CDR3 is TGTGCCAGTAGTCCGCCCGGCGGAGGGGCTGGAAACACCATATATTTT. It translates to CASSPPGGGAGNTIYF. The full variable domain, completed using reference TRBV19 and TRBJ1-3, is DGGITQSPKYLFRKEGQNVTLSCEQNLNHDAMYWYRQDPGQGLRLIYYSQIVNDFQKGDIAEGYSVSREKKESFPLTVTSAQKNPTAFYLCASSPPGGGAGNTIYFGEGSWLTVV.